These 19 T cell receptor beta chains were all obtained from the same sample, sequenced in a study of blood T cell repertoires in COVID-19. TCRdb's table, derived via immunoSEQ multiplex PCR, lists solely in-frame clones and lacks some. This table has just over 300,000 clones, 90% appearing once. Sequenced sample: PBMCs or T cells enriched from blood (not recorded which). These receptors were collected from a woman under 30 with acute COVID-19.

The CDR3 sequence is CATSDFTRNGVDTQYF. Written as DNA, the CDR3 is TGTGCCACCAGTGATTTCACCCGTAACGGTGTAGATACGCAGTATTTT. V usage is TRBV24-1 and J usage is TRBJ2-3; D not resolved. The CDR3 totals 16 residues. V lost 1 base, J lost 5 bases, and 15 bases lay in between. Germline V gene sequence: CDR1 KGHDR, CDR2 SFDVKD.

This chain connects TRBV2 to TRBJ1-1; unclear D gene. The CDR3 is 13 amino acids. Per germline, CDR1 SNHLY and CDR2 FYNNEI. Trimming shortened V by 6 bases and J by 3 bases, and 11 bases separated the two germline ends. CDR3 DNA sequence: TGTGCCAGCAGGAGAGACGGGGACACTGAAGCTTTCTTT. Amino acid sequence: CASRRDGDTEAFF.

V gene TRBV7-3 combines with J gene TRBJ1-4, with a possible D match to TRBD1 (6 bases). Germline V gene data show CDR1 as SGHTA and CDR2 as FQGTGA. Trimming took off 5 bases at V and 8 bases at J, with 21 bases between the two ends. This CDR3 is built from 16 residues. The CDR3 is CASSQGPTGSGEKLFF. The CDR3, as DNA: TGTGCCAGCAGCCAGGGCCCAACAGGGTCTGGAGAAAAACTGTTTTTT.

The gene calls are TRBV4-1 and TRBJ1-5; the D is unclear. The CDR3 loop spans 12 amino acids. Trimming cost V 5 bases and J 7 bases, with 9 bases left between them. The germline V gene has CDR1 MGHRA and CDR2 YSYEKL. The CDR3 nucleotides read TGCGCCAGCAGCTCTGATGGCCAGCCCCAGCATTTT. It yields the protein CASSSDGQPQHF.

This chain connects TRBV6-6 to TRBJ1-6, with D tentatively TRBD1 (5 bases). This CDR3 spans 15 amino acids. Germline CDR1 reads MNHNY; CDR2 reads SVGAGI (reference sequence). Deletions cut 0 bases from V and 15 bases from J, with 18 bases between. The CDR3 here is CASSYSEGKGAHLHF. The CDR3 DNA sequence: TGTGCCAGCAGTTACTCTGAAGGGAAAGGGGCGCACCTCCACTTT.

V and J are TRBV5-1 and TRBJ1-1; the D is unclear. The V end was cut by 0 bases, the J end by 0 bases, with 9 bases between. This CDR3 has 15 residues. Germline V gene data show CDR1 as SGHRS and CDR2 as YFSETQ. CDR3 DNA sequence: TGCGCCAGCAGCTTGGACGCGGTTCTGAACACTGAAGCTTTCTTT. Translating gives CASSLDAVLNTEAFF.

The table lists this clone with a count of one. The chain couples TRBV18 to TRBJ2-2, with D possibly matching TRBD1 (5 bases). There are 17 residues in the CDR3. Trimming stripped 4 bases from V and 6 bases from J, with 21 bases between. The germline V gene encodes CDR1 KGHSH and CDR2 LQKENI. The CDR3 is CASSRNIRQGNAGELFF. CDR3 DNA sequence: TGTGCCAGCTCACGTAACATACGTCAGGGTAACGCCGGGGAGCTGTTTTTT.

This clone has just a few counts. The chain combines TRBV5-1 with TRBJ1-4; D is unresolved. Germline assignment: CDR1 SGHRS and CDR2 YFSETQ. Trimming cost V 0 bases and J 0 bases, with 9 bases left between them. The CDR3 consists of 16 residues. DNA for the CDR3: TGCGCCAGCAGCTTGGGAGGGATCGCAACTAATGAAAAACTGTTTTTT. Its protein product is CASSLGGIATNEKLFF.

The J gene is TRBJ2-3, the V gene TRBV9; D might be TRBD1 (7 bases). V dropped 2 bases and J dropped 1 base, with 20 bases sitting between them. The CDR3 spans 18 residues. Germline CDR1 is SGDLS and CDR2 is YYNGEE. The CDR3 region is CASSVEGQTGEGTDTQYF. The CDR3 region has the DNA TGTGCCAGCAGCGTGGAGGGACAGACGGGGGAGGGCACAGATACGCAGTATTTT.

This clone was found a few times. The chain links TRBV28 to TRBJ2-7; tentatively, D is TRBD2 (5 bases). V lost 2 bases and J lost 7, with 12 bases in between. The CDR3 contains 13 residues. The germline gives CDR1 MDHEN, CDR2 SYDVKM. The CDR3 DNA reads TGTGCCAGCAGTTTAGAGGGCGCGAGGGAGCAGTACTTC. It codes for CASSLEGAREQYF. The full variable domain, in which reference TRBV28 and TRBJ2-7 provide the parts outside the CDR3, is DVKVTQSSRYLVKRTGEKVFLECVQDMDHENMFWYRQDPGLGLRLIYFSYDVKMKEKGDIPEGYSVSREKKERFSLILESASTNQTSMYLCASSLEGAREQYFGPGTRLTVT.

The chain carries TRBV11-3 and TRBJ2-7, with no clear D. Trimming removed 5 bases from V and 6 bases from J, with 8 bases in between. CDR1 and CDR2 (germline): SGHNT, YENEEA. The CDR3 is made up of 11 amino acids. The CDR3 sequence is CASSLNSEQYF. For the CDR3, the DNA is TGTGCCAGCAGCCTCAACAGCGAGCAGTACTTC.

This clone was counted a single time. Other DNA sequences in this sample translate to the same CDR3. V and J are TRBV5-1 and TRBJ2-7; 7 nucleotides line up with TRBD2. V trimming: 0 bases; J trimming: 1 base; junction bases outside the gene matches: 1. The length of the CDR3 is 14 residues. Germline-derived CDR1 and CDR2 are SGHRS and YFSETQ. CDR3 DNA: TGCGCCAGCAGCTTGGGACTAGCTTCCTACGAGCAGTACTTC. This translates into CASSLGLASYEQYF.

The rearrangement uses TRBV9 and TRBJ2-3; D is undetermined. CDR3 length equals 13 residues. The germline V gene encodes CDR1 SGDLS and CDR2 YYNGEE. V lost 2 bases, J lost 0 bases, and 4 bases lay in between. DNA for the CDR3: TGTGCCAGCAGCGTTACTAGCACAGATACGCAGTATTTT. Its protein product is CASSVTSTDTQYF.

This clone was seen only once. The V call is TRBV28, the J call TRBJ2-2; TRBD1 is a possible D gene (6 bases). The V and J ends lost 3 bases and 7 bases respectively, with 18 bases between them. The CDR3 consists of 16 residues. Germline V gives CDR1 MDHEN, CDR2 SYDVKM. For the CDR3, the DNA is TGTGCCAGCAGTTTTTCCAAAGGGAAGGGGGACGGGGAGCTGTTTTTT. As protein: CASSFSKGKGDGELFF.

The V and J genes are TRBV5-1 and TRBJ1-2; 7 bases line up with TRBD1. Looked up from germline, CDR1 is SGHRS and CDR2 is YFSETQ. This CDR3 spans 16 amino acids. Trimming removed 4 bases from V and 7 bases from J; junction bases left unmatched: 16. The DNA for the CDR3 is TGCGCCAGCAGCCTGGAGGGGCAGGGGGTCGGTGGTGGCTACACCTTC. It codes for CASSLEGQGVGGGYTF. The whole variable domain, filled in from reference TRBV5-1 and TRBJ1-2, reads KAGVTQTPRYLIKTRGQQVTLSCSPISGHRSVSWYQQTPGQGLQFLFEYFSETQRNKGNFPGRFSGRQFSNSRSEMNVSTLELGDSALYLCASSLEGQGVGGGYTFGSGTRLTVV.

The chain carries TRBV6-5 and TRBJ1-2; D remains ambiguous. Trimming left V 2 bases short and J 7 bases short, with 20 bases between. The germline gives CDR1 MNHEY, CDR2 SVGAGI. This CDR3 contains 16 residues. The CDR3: CASSYAGLSGSSGYTF. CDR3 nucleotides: TGTGCCAGCAGTTACGCTGGTCTATCGGGGAGTTCTGGCTACACCTTC.

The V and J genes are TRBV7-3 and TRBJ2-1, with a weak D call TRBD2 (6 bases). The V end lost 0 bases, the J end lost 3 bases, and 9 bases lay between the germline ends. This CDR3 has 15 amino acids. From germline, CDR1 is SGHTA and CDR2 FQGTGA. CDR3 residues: CASSLTGGNYNEQFF. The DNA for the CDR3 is TGTGCCAGCAGCTTAACGGGCGGGAACTACAATGAGCAGTTCTTC. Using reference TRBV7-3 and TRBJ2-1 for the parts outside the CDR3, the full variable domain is GAGVSQTPSNKVTEKGKYVELRCDPISGHTALYWYRQSLGQGPEFLIYFQGTGAADDSGLPNDRFFAVRPEGSVSTLKIQRTERGDSAVYLCASSLTGGNYNEQFFGPGTRLTVL.

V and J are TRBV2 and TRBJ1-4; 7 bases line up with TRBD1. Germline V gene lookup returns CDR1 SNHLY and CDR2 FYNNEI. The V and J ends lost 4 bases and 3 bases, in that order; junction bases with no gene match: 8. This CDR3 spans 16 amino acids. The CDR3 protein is CASSGVGGRSNEKLFF. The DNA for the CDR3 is TGTGCCAGCAGTGGTGTAGGGGGCCGGTCTAATGAAAAACTGTTTTTT.

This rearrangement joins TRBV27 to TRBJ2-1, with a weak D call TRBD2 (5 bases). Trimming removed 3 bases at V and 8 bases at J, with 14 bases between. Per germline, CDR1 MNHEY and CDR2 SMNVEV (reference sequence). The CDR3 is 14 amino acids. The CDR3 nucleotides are TGTGCCAGCAGTTTGGACCCGGCGGGTGATGAGCAGTTCTTC. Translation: CASSLDPAGDEQFF.